This T cell receptor beta chain was sequenced in a study of regulatory T cells in long-lasting Graves disease. Overall study: Over-5-year antithyroid drug use with positive TSH receptor antibodies defined persistent Graves' disease in the study.

Study outcomes and limitations: Comparison showed that persistent patients shared more public clonotypes (about 3,000) than new patients (966). Because few samples were included, accuracy may have been lower. Persistent disease was characterized by preferential usage of TRBV28, TRBJ1-2 and TRBJ2-5.

Many counts were recorded for this clonotype. Its antigen is not identified. The V end lost 7 bases, the J end lost 0 bases, and 9 bases lay between the germline ends. The CDR3 has 13 amino acids. Germline-derived CDR1 and CDR2 are SNHLY and FYNNEI. Described time point: persistent/refractory GD, antithyroid drugs over 5 years with positive TRAb. PBMC RNA served as the TCR library source. CDR3-region Arm-PCR and iRepertoire HTBI primers produced the TCR beta libraries. MiXCR, run by TCRdb on the multiplex PCR reads, gives a single entry per CDR3 protein. This sample has over 450,000 distinct CDR3 sequences, with under 25% found just once.

This clonotype was obtained from a female donor with Graves disease. The V call is TRBV2, the J call TRBJ1-1; D not resolved. The sequenced sample was peripheral blood mononuclear cells (PBMCs), obtained when the disease was refractory, from a patient treated with antithyroid drugs. The CDR3 nucleotides read TGTGCCAGCACCTTGGGAGTGAACACTGAAGCTTTCTTT. It encodes CASTLGVNTEAFF.